The rows below give T cell receptor beta chains drawn from one sample of a study of T cell responses to AZD1222 COVID-19 vaccine. Libraries were prepared by immunoSEQ multiplex PCR; TCRdb keeps only in-frame clonotypes and omits some of them. The table has about 180,000 clones, 70% to 90% seen once. This sample comprised peripheral blood, obtained 28 days after the second AZD1222 dose. These receptors originate from an adult who received the AZD1222 COVID-19 vaccine. The CDR3 runs from the conserved cysteine through the conserved F or W. D genes are given only for firm matches. Rows give clone size only sometimes, using once, few, many, or a class for an expanded clone.

D gene	V gene	J gene	clone size	CDR3 protein	CDR3 DNA
TRBD1	TRBV19	TRBJ2-7	few	CASSIDRGSYEQYF	TGTGCCAGTAGTATCGACAGGGGATCCTACGAGCAGTACTTC
TRBD1	TRBV6-5	TRBJ1-5	few	CASRTGEGQPQHF	TGTGCCAGCAGAACAGGGGAGGGTCAGCCCCAGCATTTT
.	TRBV5-6	TRBJ2-7	.	CASSLAGLATYEQYF	TGTGCCAGCAGCTTGGCTGGGCTCGCAACCTACGAGCAGTACTTC
.	TRBV18	TRBJ2-2	.	CASSRQAGESGELFF	TGTGCCAGCTCCCGTCAAGCAGGGGAATCCGGGGAGCTGTTTTTT
TRBD1	TRBV28	TRBJ1-4	.	CASRETGGGEKLFF	TGTGCCAGCAGAGAGACAGGGGGAGGGGAAAAACTGTTTTTT
.	TRBV6-1	TRBJ2-7	.	CASSEGGHEQYF	TGTGCCAGCAGTGAAGGGGGGCACGAGCAGTACTTC
.	TRBV4-1	TRBJ2-7	.	CASSQDSGASGIYEQYF	TGCGCCAGCAGCCAAGATTCGGGGGCCTCAGGAATCTACGAGCAGTACTTC
TRBD1	TRBV28	TRBJ2-7	.	CASSLDRARYEQYF	TGTGCCAGCAGTCTAGACAGGGCCCGCTACGAGCAGTACTTC
.	TRBV4-2	TRBJ2-3	.	CASSQEGTDTQYF	TGTGCCAGCAGCCAAGAGGGAACAGATACGCAGTATTTT
.	TRBV28	TRBJ1-2	.	CASSIDRLYNYGYTF	TGTGCCAGCAGTATTGACAGGCTATATAACTATGGCTACACCTTC
TRBD1	TRBV5-1	TRBJ2-7	.	CASSLGTGWAYEQYF	TGCGCCAGCAGCTTGGGGACAGGGTGGGCCTACGAGCAGTACTTC
.	TRBV7-8	TRBJ1-5	.	CASSLGRMDNQPQHF	TGTGCCAGCAGCTTGGGACGGATGGACAATCAGCCCCAGCATTTT
.	TRBV7-7	TRBJ2-1	.	CASSPGPYNEQFF	TGTGCTAGCAGCCCCGGACCATACAATGAGCAGTTCTTC
.	TRBV13	TRBJ1-3	.	CASSPRGNTIYF	TGTGCCAGCAGCCCTCGGGGAAACACCATATATTTT
TRBD2	TRBV28	TRBJ2-7	few	CASSQPGLASRQQYF	TGTGCCAGCAGCCAGCCGGGACTAGCTTCGAGGCAGCAGTACTTC
.	TRBV12-3/TRBV12-4	TRBJ2-5	.	CASSFRRETQYF	TGTGCCAGCAGTTTTAGGCGTGAGACCCAGTACTTC
TRBD1	TRBV3-1/TRBV3-2	TRBJ1-1	.	CASSRGQGMNTEAFF	TGTGCCAGCAGCCGGGGACAGGGGATGAACACTGAAGCTTTCTTT
TRBD1	TRBV7-2	TRBJ2-2	.	CASSPGLGQGNTGELFF	TGTGCCAGCAGCCCGGGACTGGGACAGGGAAACACCGGGGAGCTGTTTTTT
.	TRBV7-3	TRBJ2-5	once	CASSLRLPGTMGETQYF	TGTGCCAGCAGCTTACGCCTCCCGGGAACAATGGGGGAGACCCAGTACTTC
.	TRBV28	TRBJ1-1	.	CACRLNTEAFF	TGTGCCTGTCGGTTGAACACTGAAGCTTTCTTT
.	TRBV6-5	TRBJ1-1	.	CASRLSRNTEAFF	TGTGCCAGCAGACTCTCAAGAAACACTGAAGCTTTCTTT
TRBD2	TRBV10-3	TRBJ2-3	.	CAISGLAGTDTQYF	TGTGCCATCAGTGGACTAGCGGGCACAGATACGCAGTATTTT
.	TRBV14	TRBJ2-7	.	CASSQWRAGTHEQYF	TGTGCCAGCAGCCAATGGCGGGCGGGCACCCACGAGCAGTACTTC
TRBD2	TRBV28	TRBJ2-1	.	CASSSTGLAGENEQFF	TGTGCCAGCAGTTCCACGGGACTAGCGGGAGAAAATGAGCAGTTCTTC
.	TRBV5-1	TRBJ1-4	.	CASSRLGANEKLFF	TGCGCCAGCAGCCGCCTTGGGGCTAATGAAAAACTGTTTTTT
TRBD1	TRBV5-1	TRBJ2-7	.	CASSSGQGATYEQYF	TGCGCCAGCAGCTCGGGACAGGGGGCTACCTACGAGCAGTACTTC
TRBD1	TRBV4-3	TRBJ2-2	.	CASSQSGTGWGGELFF	TGCGCCAGCAGCCAGTCCGGGACAGGGTGGGGCGGGGAGCTGTTTTTT
.	TRBV6-2/TRBV6-3	TRBJ2-7	.	CASSYFSPGRVSYEQYF	TGTGCCAGCAGTTACTTCTCACCGGGCAGGGTCTCCTACGAGCAGTACTTC
.	TRBV12-1	TRBJ2-3	.	CASSFQPSGGGDTDTQYF	TGTGCCAGCAGCTTTCAGCCTAGCGGAGGGGGGGACACAGATACGCAGTATTTT
TRBD2	TRBV5-5	TRBJ2-1	.	CASSRLAGGSSYNEQFF	TGTGCCAGCAGTAGACTAGCGGGAGGGAGCTCCTACAATGAGCAGTTCTTC
.	TRBV18	TRBJ2-2	.	CASSTGTPGAGELFF	TGTGCCAGCTCGACCGGGACCCCAGGGGCCGGGGAGCTGTTTTTT
.	TRBV7-9	TRBJ2-5	.	CASSLVETQYF	TGTGCCAGCAGCTTGGTGGAGACCCAGTACTTC
.	TRBV18	TRBJ1-3	.	CASSPTTTQFSGNTIYF	TGTGCCAGCTCACCAACTACAACACAATTCTCTGGAAACACCATATATTTT
.	TRBV30	TRBJ2-7	.	CAWTHRSSYEQYF	TGTGCCTGGACCCACAGGAGCTCCTACGAGCAGTACTTC
TRBD1	TRBV28	TRBJ2-7	.	CASSHGDRSKEQYF	TGTGCCAGCAGCCACGGGGACAGGAGCAAGGAGCAGTACTTC
TRBD2	TRBV28	TRBJ2-1	.	CASSLEASGRGSSEQFF	TGTGCCAGCAGTTTAGAGGCGAGCGGGAGGGGATCCAGTGAGCAGTTCTTC
.	TRBV7-2	TRBJ1-5	.	CASSLVRVTRNQPQHF	TGTGCCAGCAGCTTAGTTAGGGTCACACGCAATCAGCCCCAGCATTTT
TRBD1	TRBV30	TRBJ1-5	once	CAWSPRGTGYQPQHF	TGTGCCTGGAGCCCCCGGGGGACAGGGTATCAGCCCCAGCATTTT
TRBD1	TRBV6-5	TRBJ1-5	.	CASKTGLSNQPQHF	TGTGCCAGCAAGACAGGGCTTAGCAATCAGCCCCAGCATTTT
TRBD1	TRBV29-1	TRBJ1-2	.	CSAPGQGAYGYTF	TGCAGCGCCCCGGGACAGGGGGCGTATGGCTACACCTTC
.	TRBV7-2	TRBJ2-1	.	CASSFQHRDNEQFF	TGTGCCAGCAGCTTCCAACACAGAGACAATGAGCAGTTCTTC
TRBD1	TRBV28	TRBJ1-1	.	CASSWGTGNTEAFF	TGTGCCAGCAGCTGGGGGACAGGGAACACTGAAGCTTTCTTT